A single sample is the source of the 32 T cell receptor beta chains below, sequenced in a study of regulatory T cells in long-lasting Graves disease. iRepertoire HTBI primers and Arm-PCR of CDR3 regions built TCR beta libraries. TCRdb itself ran the multiplex PCR reads through MiXCR, one entry per CDR3 protein. The data contain approximately 380,000 distinct CDR3 sequences, about a fifth of them singletons. Indicated time point: persistent/refractory GD, antithyroid drugs over 5 years with positive TRAb. RNA isolated from PBMCs was used to make the TCR library. The sample here was peripheral blood mononuclear cells (PBMCs), taken when the disease was refractory, from a patient treated with antithyroid drugs. These receptors were taken from a female donor with Graves disease.

This clonotype was observed a handful of times. V is TRBV28 and J is TRBJ1-1; D is uncertain. In germline, CDR1 is MDHEN, CDR2 SYDVKM. There are 12 residues in the CDR3. V was cut by 8 bases and J by 2 bases, with 9 bases left in between. CDR3 sequence: CASGGGNTEAFF. The CDR3 DNA reads as TGTGCCAGCGGTGGTGGAAACACTGAAGCTTTCTTT.

This clonotype was observed a few times. The chain combines TRBV29-1 with TRBJ2-7; 9 nucleotides line up with TRBD1. Germline CDR1 SQVTM, CDR2 ANQGSEA. The junction had 10 bases not matched to a gene; V was cut back by 7 bases and J by 0 bases. This CDR3 contains 15 residues. For the CDR3, the DNA is TGCAGCGCTCGGGAACAGGGGGCCTCCTCCTACGAGCAGTACTTC. It yields the protein CSAREQGASSYEQYF.

Comments on this clonotype: This likely reflects a read error, since a far larger clone is one base away. The V and J genes are TRBV12-3 or TRBV12-4 and TRBJ1-4; 7 bases line up with TRBD1. This CDR3 contains 13 residues. With V trimmed by 10 bases and J by 5 bases, 7 bases remained unmatched. The CDR3 protein is CANMTGRNEKLFF. The CDR3 DNA reads as TGTGCCAACATGACAGGGCGGAATGAAAAACTGTTTTTT.

This clonotype was picked up a small number of times. This likely comes from a read error, as the CDR3 has no conserved phenylalanine or tryptophan at its end. The limits of the CDR3 on the DNA are not certain, so only TCRdb's listed CDR3 is given. The chain couples TRBV12-3 or TRBV12-4 to TRBJ1-4. A total of 9 residues make up the CDR3, ends included. The CDR3 here is CVSSSPGRA.

This clonotype has more than one count but fewer than ten. The V call is TRBV19, the J call TRBJ2-5; D possibly corresponds to TRBD1 (6 bases). This CDR3 spans 14 amino acids. CDR1 LNHDA and CDR2 SQIVND come from the germline V gene (reference sequence). The V end was cut by 4 bases, the J end by 5 bases, with 14 bases between. This chain's CDR3 is CASSRGRGYETQYF. The CDR3 DNA reads TGTGCCAGTAGTAGGGGCAGGGGTTATGAGACCCAGTACTTC.

This clonotype was seen ten or more times. The chain has TRBV28 and TRBJ2-7; D possibly corresponds to TRBD1 (6 bases). Per the germline V gene, CDR1 is MDHEN and CDR2 is SYDVKM. The germline V and J ends were trimmed by 3 bases and 7 bases, with 13 bases remaining between them. CDR3 size: 13 residues. CDR3 amino acids: CASSLGSQGEQYF. The CDR3, as DNA: TGTGCCAGCAGTTTGGGGAGCCAGGGGGAGCAGTACTTC.

This clonotype was observed at least ten times. The CDR3 DNA reads as TGTGCCAGCAGCTTAGGAGGGGGAACTGGCTACACCTTC. This codes for CASSLGGGTGYTF. The V gene is TRBV7-2, the J gene TRBJ1-2, with D maybe TRBD1 (6 bases). The germline gives CDR1 SGHTA, CDR2 FQGNSA. The CDR3 has 13 residues. Trimming pared 1 base from V and 7 bases from J, leaving 10 bases between.

In its sample, this clonotype was seen a few times. This chain links TRBV20-1 with TRBJ2-4; D ambiguous. The CDR3 is made up of 13 amino acids. Germline CDR1 reads DFQATT; CDR2 reads SNEGSKA (reference sequence). The V gene lost 5 bases and the J gene lost 4 bases, with 12 bases spanning the gap. Here the CDR3 DNA reads TGCAGTGCTGCCGTGTCTGCAAAAAACATTCAGTACTTC. Amino acids: CSAAVSAKNIQYF.

The chain combines TRBV20-1 with TRBJ1-1, with D maybe TRBD1 (6 bases). The germline gives CDR1 DFQATT, CDR2 SNEGSKA (reference sequence). This CDR3 spans 15 amino acids. The V end was cut by 5 bases, the J end by 1 base, with 17 bases between. This chain's CDR3 is CSASGGAGWNTEAFF. DNA for the CDR3: TGCAGTGCTTCCGGGGGGGCAGGGTGGAACACTGAAGCTTTCTTT.

This clonotype was picked up one time. A much larger clone lies one base from this, so it may be a read error. The chain employs TRBV6-1 and TRBJ1-2; maybe TRBD1 (6 bases). The length of the CDR3 is 15 residues. Germline CDR1 MNHNS, CDR2 SASEGT. The ends were cut back, 5 bases at V and 1 base at J, with 14 bases in the middle. CDR3 in DNA: TGTGCCAGCAGTATAAACAGGGCCTTTAACTATGGCTACACCTTC. Translating it yields CASSINRAFNYGYTF.

This clonotype was seen ten or more times. The V gene is TRBV7-2, the J gene TRBJ2-7; D is unclear. CDR3 length: 13 residues. Germline V CDR1 and CDR2: SGHTA, FQGNSA. V lost 1 base and J 3 bases, leaving 7 bases between the germline ends. CDR3 sequence reads: CASSLERSYEQYF. Written as DNA, the CDR3 is TGTGCCAGCAGCTTAGAAAGAAGCTACGAGCAGTACTTC.

This clonotype was seen only a few times. This rearrangement joins TRBV7-3 to TRBJ2-2; 11 bases align to TRBD2. From germline, CDR1 is SGHTA and CDR2 FQGTGA. V was clipped by 4 bases and J by 6 bases; unmatched bases: 10. This CDR3 has 17 residues. Written as DNA, the CDR3 is TGTGCCAGCAGCTCTACCCGACTAGCGGGACTTTCCGGGGAGCTGTTTTTT. The encoded protein is CASSSTRLAGLSGELFF.

For this clonotype: A much larger clone lies a single base off, so this may be a read error. The chain employs TRBV7-2 and TRBJ1-4, with D maybe TRBD1 (5 bases). V lost 10 bases and J lost 4, with 16 bases in between. This CDR3 region has 14 residues. Germline values: CDR1 SGHTA, CDR2 FQGNSA. The CDR3 sequence: CAISGGAFNEKLFF. The CDR3 DNA follows: TGTGCCATCAGTGGTGGGGCCTTTAATGAAAAACTGTTTTTT. Variable domain in full (rest from reference TRBV7-2 and TRBJ1-4): GAGVSQSPSNKVTEKGKDVELRCDPISGHTALYWYRQSLGQGLEFLIYFQGNSAPDKSGLPSDRFSAERTGGSVSTLTIQRTQQEDSAVYLCAISGGAFNEKLFFGSGTQLSVL.

This clonotype has a handful of counts. The V call is TRBV20-1, the J call TRBJ2-6, with 10 bases identical to TRBD1. CDR3 length equals 16 residues. CDR1 and CDR2 from the germline V gene are DFQATT and SNEGSKA (reference sequence). The ends lost 4 bases at V and 2 bases at J; junction bases unmatched: 5. The CDR3 here is CSATGQGKAGANVLTF. CDR3 coding DNA: TGCAGTGCTACGGGACAGGGGAAGGCTGGGGCCAACGTCCTGACTTTC.

This clonotype occurred many times. This chain joins TRBV20-1 and TRBJ2-5; D remains unclear. Trimming shortened V by 5 bases and J by 2 bases, and 9 bases separated the two germline ends. Germline V gene data show CDR1 as DFQATT and CDR2 as SNEGSKA (reference sequence). This CDR3 has 12 amino acids. CDR3 sequence reads: CSAVLRQETQYF. Here the CDR3 DNA reads TGCAGTGCTGTGCTGAGACAAGAGACCCAGTACTTC.

This clonotype has only one observation. This sequence joins TRBV9 and TRBJ2-7; D gene uncertain. Germline CDR1 SGDLS, CDR2 YYNGEE. This CDR3 has 13 amino acids. Between the trimmed V and J ends, which lost 2 bases and 3 bases, there was a span of 9 bases. The CDR3 loop reads CASSVGSLYEQYF. The CDR3 DNA sequence: TGTGCCAGCAGCGTCGGCAGTCTCTACGAGCAGTACTTC.

The sample holds many counts of this clonotype. The chain combines TRBV6-1 with TRBJ1-1; D is unclear. CDR1 and CDR2 (germline): MNHNS, SASEGT. This CDR3 is 13 amino acids long. The V end lost 1 base, the J end lost 4 bases, and 7 bases lay between the germline ends. The CDR3 region is CASSEGSLTEAFF. The CDR3, as DNA: TGTGCCAGCAGTGAAGGGAGTCTCACTGAAGCTTTCTTT.

This clonotype was observed many times. The chain employs TRBV7-2 and TRBJ1-1; 8 positions match TRBD1. The V segment lost 4 bases and the J segment 4 bases; nucleotides outside the gene matches: 8. Germline V gives CDR1 SGHTA, CDR2 FQGNSA. CDR3 size: 15 residues. The CDR3 sequence is CASSYTGGYVTEAFF. In DNA, the CDR3 is TGTGCCAGCAGCTATACAGGGGGTTACGTCACTGAAGCTTTCTTT.

This clonotype was recorded at least ten times. The chain combines TRBV9 with TRBJ1-2; unclear D gene. Trimming cost V 2 bases and J 5 bases, with 13 bases left between them. From germline, CDR1 is SGDLS and CDR2 YYNGEE. The CDR3 has 14 amino acids. The CDR3 DNA sequence: TGTGCCAGCAGCGTTGACGAGGGAAGATATGGCTACACCTTC. Translated, it gives CASSVDEGRYGYTF.

J is TRBJ2-7 and V is TRBV10-3, with TRBD2 as a possible D gene (5 bases). The CDR3 totals 12 residues. Looked up from germline, CDR1 is ENHRY and CDR2 is SYGVKD. Trimming cost V 11 bases and J 2 bases, with 13 bases left between them. The CDR3 bases are TGTGCCGCAAAAGACGGGGCCTACGAGCAGTACTTC. Encoded protein: CAAKDGAYEQYF.

In its sample, this clonotype was seen once. The chain carries TRBV12-3 or TRBV12-4 and TRBJ2-2, with a weak D call TRBD2 (6 bases). V lost 4 bases and J lost 3, with 12 bases in between. The CDR3 spans 15 residues. The CDR3 nucleotides read TGTGCCAGCAGTTGGGGGACGGGAGACACCGGGGAGCTGTTTTTT. This translates into CASSWGTGDTGELFF.

The sample holds many counts of this clonotype. This rearrangement joins TRBV28 to TRBJ2-5; 8 positions agree with TRBD2. The V segment lost 4 bases and the J segment 2 bases; nucleotides outside the gene matches: 6. The CDR3 contains 15 residues. From germline, CDR1 is MDHEN and CDR2 SYDVKM. This chain's CDR3 is CASSSPGLVQETQYF. CDR3 in DNA: TGTGCCAGCAGTTCTCCGGGACTAGTACAAGAGACCCAGTACTTC.

In its sample, this clonotype was seen many times. This CDR3 is CSVTTSGRTEQYF. CDR3 nucleotides: TGCAGCGTAACGACTAGCGGGAGAACCGAGCAGTACTTC. The chain recombines TRBV20-1 with TRBJ2-7; 12 bases agree with TRBD2. This CDR3 has 13 residues. Germline lookup yields CDR1 DFQATT and CDR2 SNEGSKA (reference sequence).

This clonotype came up many times. The chain recombines TRBV20-1 with TRBJ1-1; 7 nucleotides line up with TRBD1. Trimming took 5 bases from V and 3 from J; bases not matched to a gene: 3. The V gene's germline CDR1 is DFQATT and CDR2 SNEGSKA (reference sequence). The CDR3 totals 12 residues. CDR3 in amino acids: CSARDSHTEAFF. DNA for the CDR3: TGCAGTGCTCGGGACAGCCACACTGAAGCTTTCTTT.

As concerns this clonotype: One junction end disagrees with the germline gene, perhaps due to a read error. The chain couples TRBV6-2 or TRBV6-3 to TRBJ2-2, with D hard to call. The CDR3 is 17 amino acids. Germline V gene sequence: CDR1 MNHEY, CDR2 SVGEGT. CDR3 sequence: CVSNLNRPSVGTGELFF. For the CDR3, the DNA is TGTGTCAGCAACCTAAACAGACCGTCGGTGGGGACCGGGGAGCTGTTTTTT.

This clonotype has a count of ten or more. This chain connects TRBV6-2 or TRBV6-3 to TRBJ1-5, with no clear D. Germline V lookup: CDR1 MNHEY, CDR2 SVGEGT. V was trimmed by 2 bases and J by 2 bases, leaving 19 bases between them. The CDR3 is 18 residues long. The CDR3 sequence: CASSYTTLAAGGNQPQHF. CDR3 sequence (DNA): TGTGCCAGCAGTTACACGACGTTAGCCGCGGGTGGCAATCAGCCCCAGCATTTT.

This chain connects TRBV10-3 to TRBJ2-7; 7 bases are a match to TRBD1. Germline CDR1 reads ENHRY; CDR2 reads SYGVKD. The CDR3 is 13 amino acids. Germline trimming cut 5 bases from V and 0 bases from J; bases unmatched to any gene: 1. In DNA form, the CDR3 reads TGTGCCATCAGTACAGGGGTCTCCTACGAGCAGTACTTC. Translation gives CAISTGVSYEQYF.

This clonotype appeared many times. This sequence joins TRBV28 and TRBJ2-6; no definite D call. The CDR3 is 15 residues long. Between the trimmed V and J ends, which lost 6 bases and 0 bases, there was a span of 9 bases. Germline loops: CDR1 MDHEN, CDR2 SYDVKM. The chain's CDR3 is CASSLGPSGANVLTF. CDR3 nucleotides: TGTGCCAGCAGCCTAGGCCCCTCTGGGGCCAACGTCCTGACTTTC.

In this sample, this clonotype turned up a few times. The rearrangement joins TRBV7-9 to TRBJ2-2, with TRBD1 as a possible D gene (6 bases). The germline V and J ends were trimmed by 3 bases and 6 bases, with 14 bases remaining between them. The CDR3 runs to 15 residues. Germline loops: CDR1 SEHNR, CDR2 FQNEAQ (reference sequence). CDR3 sequence (DNA): TGTGCCAGCAGCTTGGACAGCTTAGGGGCCGGGGAGCTGTTTTTT. Amino acids: CASSLDSLGAGELFF.

The table lists this clonotype with a count of one. The chain is built from TRBV4-3 and TRBJ2-7, with 12 bases aligning to TRBD1. The germline CDR1 and CDR2 sequences are LGHNA and YSLEER. The CDR3 is made up of 15 amino acids. Germline trimming cut 0 bases from V and 6 bases from J; bases unmatched to any gene: 3. The CDR3, as DNA: TGCGCCAGCAGCCAAGACCGGGACAGGGGGCTCGAGCAGTACTTC. It is translated as CASSQDRDRGLEQYF.

This clonotype was observed a handful of times. The chain links TRBV20-1 to TRBJ2-4; 10 bases map to TRBD2. Germline values: CDR1 DFQATT, CDR2 SNEGSKA (reference sequence). CDR3 length equals 14 residues. Unmatched junction bases numbered 5, after V lost 0 bases and J lost 9 bases. The CDR3 DNA reads as TGCAGTGCTAGAGACCTAGCGGGAGCGGGCATTCAGTACTTC. Encoded protein: CSARDLAGAGIQYF.

The table lists this clonotype with a few counts. The rearrangement joins TRBV19 to TRBJ1-1, with 7 bases fitting TRBD1. CDR3 length: 14 residues. Germline V gene data show CDR1 as LNHDA and CDR2 as SQIVND (reference sequence). V was clipped by 3 bases and J by 1 base; unmatched bases: 2. CDR3 nucleotide sequence: TGTGCCAGTAGTATCCGACAGGGGAACACTGAAGCTTTCTTT. This gives the protein CASSIRQGNTEAFF.